These T cell receptor beta chains were read from a single sample in a study of cytomegalovirus exposure and HLA in healthy donors. Here immunoSEQ multiplex PCR was the method, and the copy in TCRdb shows in-frame clones only, minus some. The table lists 200,000 to 250,000 clones, approximately 70% of them singletons, with around 3% in the top ten. Sequenced sample: PBMCs. These receptors were obtained from a man aged 35 to 55 in good health and CMV-seropositive. Both conserved end residues are part of each CDR3. D genes are given only for firm matches. Rows may omit the clone size; those that give it use once, few, many or a size class.

>TRBJ1-6|TRBD1|.|TRBV11-3|14
CASSLRGANSPLHF
TGTGCCAGCAGCCTCAGGGGGGCAAATTCACCCCTCCACTTT
>TRBJ1-2|TRBD1|.|TRBV6-5|15
CASSQDRESNYGYTF
TGTGCCAGCAGTCAAGACAGGGAATCTAACTATGGCTACACCTTC
>TRBJ1-2|TRBD1|.|TRBV12-5|19
CASGLVNRGRLASNYGYTF
TGTGCTAGTGGTTTGGTAAACAGGGGGCGCCTTGCTAGTAACTATGGCTACACCTTC
>TRBJ1-6|TRBD1|few|TRBV13|18
CASRQTGVTLDVNSPLHF
TGTGCCAGCAGACAGACAGGGGTAACATTGGACGTTAATTCACCCCTCCACTTT
>TRBJ2-1|.|.|TRBV18|13
CASSPSSYNEQFF
TGTGCCAGCTCACCCAGCTCCTACAATGAGCAGTTCTTC
>TRBJ1-3|TRBD1|.|TRBV7-8|18
CASSLFPGQAISGNTIYF
TGTGCCAGCAGCTTATTCCCCGGACAGGCCATCTCTGGAAACACCATATATTTT
>TRBJ2-1|.|.|TRBV7-9|15
CASSQALLSYNEQFF
TGTGCCAGCAGCCAGGCCCTCCTCTCCTACAATGAGCAGTTCTTC
>TRBJ2-3|.|.|TRBV11-2|17
CASSLDEEPRTSDTQYF
TGTGCCAGCAGCTTAGATGAGGAGCCTAGAACCTCAGATACGCAGTATTTT
>TRBJ1-1|.|few|TRBV10-3|11
CAILEGTEAFF
TGTGCCATCTTGGAGGGCACTGAAGCTTTCTTT
>TRBJ1-5|.|.|TRBV11-2|14
CASSAGGYNQPQHF
TGTGCCAGCAGCGCAGGAGGGTACAATCAGCCCCAGCATTTT
>TRBJ2-7|.|few|TRBV7-9|16
CASSPTDRSVSYEQYF
TGTGCCAGCAGTCCGACGGACAGAAGTGTCTCCTACGAGCAGTACTTC
>TRBJ2-7|.|few|TRBV4-1|13
CASSQVGSYEQYF
TGCGCCAGCAGCCAAGTGGGCTCGTACGAGCAGTACTTC
>TRBJ1-1|TRBD1|.|TRBV4-1|14
CASSIRQGDTEAFF
TGCGCCAGCAGCATACGACAGGGAGACACTGAAGCTTTCTTT
>TRBJ1-1|TRBD1|.|TRBV13|13
CASSLRTGAEAFF
TGTGCCAGCAGCCTGAGGACAGGGGCCGAAGCTTTCTTT
>TRBJ1-2|TRBD1|.|TRBV27|15
CASSFNEGAVYGYTF
TGTGCCAGCAGTTTTAATGAGGGGGCGGTCTATGGCTACACCTTC
>TRBJ1-1|.|.|TRBV5-5|17
CASSQSNYRVGNPEAFF
TGTGCCAGCAGCCAATCGAACTACAGGGTAGGAAATCCTGAAGCTTTCTTT
>TRBJ1-6|.|.|TRBV4-1|18
CASSQEGRGGSYNSPLHF
TGCGCCAGCAGCCAAGAAGGTAGAGGGGGATCCTATAATTCACCCCTCCACTTT
>TRBJ2-2|.|.|TRBV21-1|19
CASSKEGEGGKGNTGELFF
TGTGCCAGCAGCAAAGAGGGTGAGGGCGGGAAAGGGAACACCGGGGAGCTGTTTTTT
>TRBJ1-4|.|once|TRBV4-3|20
CASSQEPVVGGEATNEKLFF
TGCGCCAGCAGCCAAGAACCTGTGGTGGGAGGTGAGGCAACTAATGAAAAACTGTTTTTT
>TRBJ1-4|.|.|TRBV27|13
CASSYRGTEKLFF
TGTGCCAGCAGTTATCGGGGGACTGAAAAACTGTTTTTT
>TRBJ1-2|TRBD1|.|TRBV6-4|16
CASSALGTGDNYGYTF
TGTGCCAGCAGTGCCCTCGGGACAGGAGATAACTATGGCTACACCTTC